This entry concerns a single T cell receptor (beta chain). Its antigen is still unknown. This sample is drawn from a study of shared clonotypes between healthy human individuals. Assay: immunoSEQ multiplex PCR; the TCRdb copy retains only in-frame clones and omits some. The table lists about 1.1 million clones, about 84% of them singletons, with more than 0.5% in the top ten. Whole-study results and caveats: Larger estimated richness was generally recorded for naive subsets relative to memory subsets.

The sequence came from a man between 18 and 35 years old in good health. Some clones in this sample may be carry-over from other donors' samples. Source material: memory CD4+ T cells from PBMCs. Subset reported: CD45RA-negative fraction.

The CDR3 DNA reads TGTGCCAGCAGCGCACACAGGGGGGATACGCAGTATTTT. This encodes CASSAHRGDTQYF. The chain employs TRBV7-3 and TRBJ2-3, with TRBD1 identical over 8 bases. Germline V gene lookup returns CDR1 SGHTA and CDR2 FQGTGA. CDR3 length: 13 amino acids. V shed 5 bases, J shed 6 bases, and the junction held 4 bases outside the gene matches.